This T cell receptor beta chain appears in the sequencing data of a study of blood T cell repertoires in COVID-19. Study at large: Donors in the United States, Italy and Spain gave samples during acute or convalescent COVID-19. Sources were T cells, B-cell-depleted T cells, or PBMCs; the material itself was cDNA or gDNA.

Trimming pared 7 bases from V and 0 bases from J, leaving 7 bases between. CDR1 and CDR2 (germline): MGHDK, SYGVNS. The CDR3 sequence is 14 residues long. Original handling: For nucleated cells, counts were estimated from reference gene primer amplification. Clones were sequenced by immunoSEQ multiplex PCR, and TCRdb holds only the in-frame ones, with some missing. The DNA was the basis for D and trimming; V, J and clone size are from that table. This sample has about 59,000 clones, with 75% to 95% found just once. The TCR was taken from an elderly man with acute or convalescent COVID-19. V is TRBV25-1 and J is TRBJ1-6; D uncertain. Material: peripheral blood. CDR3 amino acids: CASKPSSYNSPLHF. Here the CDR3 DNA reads TGTGCCAGCAAGCCGAGCTCCTATAATTCACCCCTCCACTTT.